A single sample gave rise to the 27 T cell receptor beta chains below, sequenced in a study of spatial heterogeneity in lung cancer. TCRdb reanalysed the 5' RACE reads using MiXCR and keeps one entry per CDR3 protein. The sample lists about 94,000 distinct CDR3 sequences, 15% to 20% occurring once. The time point was: blood at routine non-recurrence follow-up after resection. Specimen: PBMCs, collected at follow-up. The receptor set was obtained from a male donor with early-stage non-small cell lung cancer.

The rearrangement links TRBV30 to TRBJ2-2; tentative D call: TRBD2 (6 bases). Germline assignment: CDR1 GTSNPN and CDR2 SVGIG (reference sequence). The CDR3 runs to 16 residues. Trimming left V 3 bases short and J 0 bases short, with 14 bases between. The CDR3 sequence is CAWSNGREPNTGELFF. CDR3 bases: TGTGCCTGGAGCAACGGCCGGGAGCCGAACACCGGGGAGCTGTTTTTT.

The J gene is TRBJ2-7, the V gene TRBV3-2; the D segment call TRBD1 is taken from the table without a DNA check. TRBV3-2 is described as a pseudogene. CDR3 length equals 15 residues. CDR3 sequence: CASSQEQGRSYEQYV. The CDR3 DNA reads as TGTGCCAGCAGCCAAGAGCAGGGAAGGTCCTACGAGCAGTACGTC.

This clonotype was recorded a few times. The chain uses TRBV4-1 and TRBJ2-5; the D gene is possibly TRBD1 (6 bases). CDR3 length equals 17 residues. Germline loops: CDR1 MGHRA, CDR2 YSYEKL. V was clipped by 2 bases and J by 1 base, with 17 bases between them. CDR3 bases: TGCGCCAGCAGCCAAACAAGGCTTAAGGACAGCCAAGAGACCCAGTACTTC. Translated: CASSQTRLKDSQETQYF.

This chain connects TRBV7-8 to TRBJ2-3; no definite D call. The CDR3 has 15 amino acids. Trimming cost V 5 bases and J 2 bases, with 14 bases left between them. The germline gives CDR1 SGHVS, CDR2 FQNEAQ. DNA for the CDR3: TGTGCCAGCAGCCCCCGACCAGTCTCCACAGATACGCAGTATTTT. This gives the protein CASSPRPVSTDTQYF.

This clonotype was seen a handful of times. This rearrangement joins TRBV7-9 to TRBJ2-3; perhaps D is TRBD1 or TRBD2 (5 bases each). The CDR3 loop spans 14 amino acids. Germline assignment: CDR1 SEHNR and CDR2 FQNEAQ (reference sequence). With 1 base removed from V and 10 bases from J, the gap between germline ends came to 15 bases. This chain's CDR3 is CASSLVGFGTPQYF. Here the CDR3 DNA reads TGTGCCAGCAGCTTAGTAGGTTTCGGGACGCCGCAGTATTTT. Looking up the rest from reference TRBV7-9 and TRBJ2-3 gives the full variable domain: DTGVSQNPRHKITKRGQNVTFRCDPISEHNRLYWYRQTLGQGPEFLTYFQNEAQLEKSRLLSDRFSAERPKGSFSTLEIQRTEQGDSAMYLCASSLVGFGTPQYFGPGTRLTVL.

The chain links TRBV11-2 to TRBJ1-1, with D perhaps TRBD1 (6 bases). The germline V gene has CDR1 SGHAT and CDR2 FQNNGV. V was cut by 4 bases and J by 3 bases, with 12 bases left in between. The CDR3 consists of 14 residues. The CDR3 DNA sequence: TGTGCCAGCAGCTCCAGGGGTAAGGACACTGAAGCTTTCTTT. It translates to CASSSRGKDTEAFF.

The chain carries TRBV30 and TRBJ1-4; TRBD1 aligns across 7 bases. V lost 3 bases to trimming and J lost 5 bases; unmatched junction nucleotides: 6. CDR1 and CDR2 from the germline V gene are GTSNPN and SVGIG (reference sequence). There are 14 residues in the CDR3. Written as DNA, the CDR3 is TGTGCCTGGAGCAGGACAGGCAGGAATGAAAAACTGTTTTTT. Translated, it gives CAWSRTGRNEKLFF.

DNA of the CDR3: TGCGCCAGCAGCCCCTACTCGAAGAGCACCAGCGGGGAGCTGTTTTTT. Amino acid sequence: CASSPYSKSTSGELFF. This sequence joins TRBV4-3 and TRBJ2-2; D is undetermined. Germline CDR1 is LGHNA and CDR2 is YSLEER. The CDR3 runs 16 residues. The V gene lost 4 bases and the J gene lost 7 bases, with 19 bases spanning the gap.

The chain uses TRBV7-2 and TRBJ1-2; TRBD1 agrees at 8 bases. There are 17 residues in the CDR3. The V gene's germline CDR1 is SGHTA and CDR2 FQGNSA. V gave up 5 bases and J gave up 4 bases; unmatched junction bases: 15. This chain's CDR3 is CASSPSPTGGLGYGYTF. CDR3 DNA: TGTGCCAGCAGCCCATCCCCCACAGGGGGGCTAGGCTATGGCTACACCTTC.

The chain joins TRBV7-2 to TRBJ2-5; D possibly corresponds to TRBD1 (6 bases). Trimming left V 5 bases short and J 5 bases short, with 18 bases between. Germline CDR1 SGHTA, CDR2 FQGNSA. CDR3 length equals 15 residues. The CDR3 DNA is TGTGCCAGCAGCCACCAACAGGGTTCGGTGGAGACCCAGTACTTC. Protein: CASSHQQGSVETQYF.

V usage is TRBV6-5 and J usage is TRBJ1-1, with a tentative D call TRBD1 (6 bases). Trimming pared 3 bases from V and 0 bases from J, leaving 11 bases between. There are 15 residues in the CDR3. Looked up from germline, CDR1 is MNHEY and CDR2 is SVGAGI. CDR3 in amino acids: CASSYTTGLNTEAFF. In DNA form, the CDR3 reads TGTGCCAGCAGTTATACAACAGGGTTGAACACTGAAGCTTTCTTT.

The V and J genes are TRBV7-8 and TRBJ2-3; D call uncertain. The CDR3 is made up of 15 amino acids. From germline, CDR1 is SGHVS and CDR2 FQNEAQ. V was clipped by 1 base and J by 3 bases, with 11 bases between them. The CDR3 here is CASSLDRSRTDTQYF. In nucleotides, the CDR3 is TGTGCCAGCAGCTTAGATCGGAGTCGGACAGATACGCAGTATTTT.

Here the CDR3 reads CASSHRGQAPETQYF. The CDR3 nucleotides are TGTGCCAGCAGCCACAGGGGGCAAGCGCCGGAGACCCAGTACTTC. The gene calls are TRBV14 and TRBJ2-5; 8 positions match TRBD1. J lost 5 bases, V lost 3 bases, and 8 bases had no gene match. This CDR3 has 15 residues. Germline V gives CDR1 SGHDN, CDR2 FVKESK.

This clonotype appeared once. CDR3 DNA: TGCAGTGCTCCCCCGGGACACTCGCGGTTGAATGAGCAGTTCTTC. Amino acid sequence: CSAPPGHSRLNEQFF. The chain has TRBV20-1 and TRBJ2-1, with D tentatively TRBD1 (6 bases). Germline CDR1 is DFQATT and CDR2 is SNEGSKA (reference sequence). There are 15 residues in the CDR3. Trimming took off 5 bases at V and 7 bases at J, with 21 bases between the two ends.

This clonotype turned up a few times. The rearrangement links TRBV2 to TRBJ2-1; D ambiguous. Germline assignment: CDR1 SNHLY and CDR2 FYNNEI. Deletions cut 8 bases from V and 2 bases from J, with 13 bases between. This CDR3 spans 14 amino acids. The CDR3 is CASLPVQTYNEQFF. The DNA for the CDR3 is TGTGCCAGCCTCCCAGTACAGACCTACAATGAGCAGTTCTTC.

This clonotype was seen a few times. This chain connects TRBV9 to TRBJ1-2, with a weak D call TRBD1 (6 bases). The ends were cut back, 4 bases at V and 5 bases at J, with 15 bases in the middle. The CDR3 length is 14 residues. The V gene's germline CDR1 is SGDLS and CDR2 YYNGEE. The DNA for the CDR3 is TGTGCCAGCAGCCGCACGGGGGGCGCATATGGCTACACCTTC. This encodes CASSRTGGAYGYTF.

In its sample, this clonotype was seen a few times. The chain couples TRBV20-1 to TRBJ1-6; D gene ambiguous. Germline V gives CDR1 DFQATT, CDR2 SNEGSKA (reference sequence). CDR3 length: 14 residues. V shed 5 bases and J shed 6 bases, with 14 bases lying between them. CDR3 sequence: CSAPEAVGNSPLHF. CDR3 nucleotides: TGCAGTGCTCCCGAGGCGGTGGGTAATTCACCCCTCCACTTT.

The V and J genes are TRBV4-1 and TRBJ2-7, with 7 bases aligning to TRBD2. This CDR3 is 16 amino acids long. The V and J ends lost 0 bases and 5 bases, in that order; junction bases with no gene match: 10. Germline V gives CDR1 MGHRA, CDR2 YSYEKL. CDR3 bases: TGCGCCAGCAGCCAAGAGTTTCAGCGGGAAGACCACGAGCAGTACTTC. Its protein product is CASSQEFQREDHEQYF.

The chain employs TRBV7-9 and TRBJ2-1; tentative D call: TRBD2 (5 bases). Germline assignment: CDR1 SEHNR and CDR2 FQNEAQ (reference sequence). Trimming pared 1 base from V and 7 bases from J, leaving 11 bases between. CDR3 length equals 14 residues. This CDR3 is CASSLGPSINEQFF. The CDR3 DNA is TGTGCCAGCAGCTTAGGTCCTAGCATTAATGAGCAGTTCTTC.

This clonotype has only a few counts. The rearrangement uses TRBV4-1 and TRBJ1-4; weak D call: TRBD1 (5 bases). Germline CDR1 and CDR2: MGHRA and YSYEKL. V lost 3 bases, J lost 5 bases, and 16 bases lay in between. The CDR3 has 16 residues. The CDR3 coding sequence is TGCGCCAGCAGCCAGGACATTGCCGGACTAAATGAAAAACTGTTTTTT. Protein product: CASSQDIAGLNEKLFF.

This clonotype has just a few counts. The genes are TRBV7-9 and TRBJ1-5, with TRBD1 as a possible D gene (5 bases). Germline V gene lookup returns CDR1 SEHNR and CDR2 FQNEAQ (reference sequence). There are 12 residues in the CDR3. Deletions cut 4 bases from V and 8 bases from J, with 9 bases between. CDR3 nucleotides: TGTGCCAGCAGCTCCTCCAGGGAGCCCCAGCATTTT. This gives the protein CASSSSREPQHF.

This clonotype was seen only a few times. The chain is built from TRBV5-1 and TRBJ2-2, with D uncertain. V was pared by 1 base and J by 6 bases, with 13 bases between. This CDR3 contains 15 residues. CDR1 and CDR2 (germline): SGHRS, YFSETQ. The CDR3 spells CASSLIAAMPGELFF. The CDR3 nucleotides are TGCGCCAGCAGCTTGATTGCAGCTATGCCCGGGGAGCTGTTTTTT.

V usage is TRBV7-2 and J usage is TRBJ2-4; D unclear. CDR1 SGHTA and CDR2 FQGNSA come from the germline V gene. The CDR3 has 15 residues. V gave up 1 base and J gave up 4 bases, with 11 bases separating them. The CDR3 loop is CASSLVSEKKNIQYF. CDR3 DNA: TGTGCCAGCAGCTTAGTGTCAGAGAAAAAAAACATTCAGTACTTC.

CDR3 region: CASSRGGIYEQFF. CDR3 bases: TGTGCCAGCAGCCGTGGGGGGATTTATGAGCAGTTCTTC. The rearrangement joins TRBV3-1 to TRBJ2-1; perhaps TRBD2 as D (6 bases). Germline V gives CDR1 LGHDT, CDR2 YNNKEL (reference sequence). Trimming took off 4 bases at V and 8 bases at J, with 12 bases between the two ends. This CDR3 is 13 amino acids long.

The CDR3 here is CASSPPSGDAYGGYTF. CDR3 DNA sequence: TGTGCCAGCAGCCCACCTTCCGGAGACGCGTATGGAGGCTACACCTTC. The gene calls are TRBV7-9 and TRBJ1-2; D remains unclear. The CDR3 extends over 16 amino acids. V was pared by 5 bases and J by 8 bases, with 24 bases between. Germline V gives CDR1 SEHNR, CDR2 FQNEAQ (reference sequence).

This clonotype has a handful of counts. This rearrangement joins TRBV5-1 to TRBJ1-2; D unresolved. Looked up from germline, CDR1 is SGHRS and CDR2 is YFSETQ. Trimming took off 6 bases at V and 6 bases at J, with 9 bases between the two ends. The CDR3 contains 11 residues. CDR3 DNA: TGCGCCAGCATTGGCGGGGATGGCTACACCTTC. Its protein product is CASIGGDGYTF. Variable domain in full (rest from reference TRBV5-1 and TRBJ1-2): KAGVTQTPRYLIKTRGQQVTLSCSPISGHRSVSWYQQTPGQGLQFLFEYFSETQRNKGNFPGRFSGRQFSNSRSEMNVSTLELGDSALYLCASIGGDGYTFGSGTRLTVV.

V and J are TRBV5-6 and TRBJ1-3; D perhaps matches TRBD1 (6 bases). From germline, CDR1 is SGHDT and CDR2 YYEEEE. The CDR3 consists of 14 residues. The V end lost 5 bases, the J end lost 2 bases, and 11 bases lay between the germline ends. CDR3 sequence reads: CASRIRGAGNTIYF. CDR3 coding DNA: TGTGCCAGCAGGATCAGGGGAGCTGGAAACACCATATATTTT.